This T cell receptor beta chain was sequenced during a study of cytomegalovirus exposure and HLA in healthy donors. Primers for the PCR totalled 60 Vbeta and 13 Jbeta. Only in-frame clones appear in the TCRdb table, and some are missing; sequencing was by immunoSEQ multiplex PCR. The sample lists 200,000 to 250,000 clones; over 75% were seen once. After removal of 0 bases from V and 3 bases from J, the junction contained 11 bases not matched to a gene. The CDR3 consists of 18 residues. The V gene's germline CDR1 is PRHDT and CDR2 FYEKMQ (reference sequence). Sample: PBMCs. The chain is built from TRBV13 and TRBJ2-3, with 8 bases lining up with TRBD1. The sequence was obtained from a girl aged 2 to 10 in good health and CMV-seronegative. The DNA of the CDR3 is TGTGCCAGCAGCTTAGGTACCACCGGGACAGGTGTAACAGATACGCAGTATTTT. The encoded protein is CASSLGTTGTGVTDTQYF. The whole variable domain, filled in from reference TRBV13 and TRBJ2-3, reads AAGVIQSPRHLIKEKRETATLKCYPIPRHDTVYWYQQGPGQDPQFLISFYEKMQSDKGSIPDRFSAQQFSDYHSELNMSSLELGDSALYFCASSLGTTGTGVTDTQYFGPGTRLTVL.